This TCR beta chain was captured by sequencing in a study of blood T cell repertoires in COVID-19. The method was immunoSEQ multiplex PCR; TCRdb's version includes in-frame clones alone and lacks a portion of them. The sample includes roughly 180,000 clones, around 85% seen only once; the top ten take 6.5% to 10%. This CDR3 spans 15 amino acids. From germline, CDR1 is MNHEY and CDR2 SVGAGI. V trimming: 8 bases; J trimming: 2 bases; junction bases outside the gene matches: 9. This clone was seen once. The sequence was collected from a woman between 55 and 75 years old with acute or convalescent COVID-19. Sequenced material: peripheral blood. The gene calls are TRBV6-5 and TRBJ2-1; 7 nucleotides align to TRBD1. The CDR3 region is CASRQGLSAYNEQFF. Written as DNA, the CDR3 is TGTGCCAGCCGACAGGGTTTAAGTGCCTACAATGAGCAGTTCTTC.